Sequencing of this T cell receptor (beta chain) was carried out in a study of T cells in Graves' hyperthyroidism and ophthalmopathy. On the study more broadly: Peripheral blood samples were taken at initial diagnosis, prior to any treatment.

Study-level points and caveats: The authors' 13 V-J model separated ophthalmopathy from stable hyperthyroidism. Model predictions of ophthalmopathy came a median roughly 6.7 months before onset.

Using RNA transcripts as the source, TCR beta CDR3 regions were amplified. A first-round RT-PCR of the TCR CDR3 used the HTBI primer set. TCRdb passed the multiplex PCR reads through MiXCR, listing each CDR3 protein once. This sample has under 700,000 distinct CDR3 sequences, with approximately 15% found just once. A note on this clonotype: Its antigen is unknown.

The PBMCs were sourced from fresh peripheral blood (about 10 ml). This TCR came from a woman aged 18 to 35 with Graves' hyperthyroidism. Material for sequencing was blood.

CDR3 amino acids: CASSLKDRTSVYEQYF. CDR3 DNA: TGTGCCAGCAGCCTCAAGGACAGGACTAGTGTGTACGAGCAGTACTTC. This chain uses TRBV7-6 with TRBJ2-7; D is tentatively TRBD1 or TRBD2 (7 bases each). Germline V gene sequence: CDR1 SGHVS, CDR2 FNYEAQ. The CDR3 is 16 amino acids. V was trimmed by 5 bases and J by 4 bases, leaving 21 bases between them.